This entry lists 12 T cell receptor beta chains sequenced from one sample in a study of blood T cells in healthy people across ages. For the second PCR, which ran for about 6 to 12 cycles, a sample-barcoded 5' primer and a J-beta primer mix were used. TCRdb reprocessed the 5' RACE reads via MiXCR and lists one record per CDR3 protein. The sample shows some 760,000 distinct CDR3 sequences, more than 20% of them seen only once. A further study also used this sample, focusing on T cells of mothers and their children.

Sequenced material: blood. The source of these receptors is a boy between 5 and 17 years old in good health.

This clonotype occurred a few times. V is TRBV2 and J is TRBJ2-7; the D is unclear. Per germline, CDR1 SNHLY and CDR2 FYNNEI. The CDR3 extends over 13 amino acids. V was shortened by 3 bases and J by 3 bases, with 9 bases between the two germline ends. The CDR3 region is CASSDPTNYEQYF. The CDR3 DNA follows: TGTGCCAGCAGTGACCCCACAAACTACGAGCAGTACTTC.

The chain carries TRBV7-6 and TRBJ2-3, with no clear D. The length of the CDR3 is 15 residues. V was shortened by 0 bases and J by 0 bases, with 7 bases between the two germline ends. Germline CDR1 and CDR2: SGHVS and FNYEAQ. CDR3 amino acids: CASSLAVGSTDTQYF. DNA for the CDR3: TGTGCCAGCAGCTTAGCGGTCGGGAGCACAGATACGCAGTATTTT.

The genes are TRBV29-1 and TRBJ2-5; the match to TRBD1 covers 9 bases. Trimming removed 3 bases from V and 4 bases from J; junction bases left unmatched: 6. The V gene's germline CDR1 is SQVTM and CDR2 ANQGSEA. CDR3 length: 14 amino acids. The CDR3: CSVDRTGDLETQYF. CDR3 DNA: TGCAGCGTTGATCGGACAGGGGATTTAGAGACCCAGTACTTC.

This clonotype was found once. The CDR3 coding sequence is TGTGCCAGCAGCTTTAATTCTGCAGGGGGCGCTGGGGCCAACGTCCTGACTTTC. Translating it yields CASSFNSAGGAGANVLTF. The rearrangement links TRBV5-5 to TRBJ2-6; TRBD1 aligns across 8 bases. V shed 2 bases and J 2 bases; nucleotides not matched to a gene: 9. CDR3 length: 18 residues. Germline assignment: CDR1 SGHKS and CDR2 YYEKEE (reference sequence).

This chain uses TRBV7-9 with TRBJ2-1; TRBD2 matches 7 bases. The germline V gene encodes CDR1 SEHNR and CDR2 FQNEAQ (reference sequence). J lost 1 base, V lost 4 bases, and 16 bases had no gene match. The CDR3 length is 19 residues. The CDR3 DNA reads as TGTGCCAGCAGCTCTCTACCGGGAGGCCCAAAACGGTCCTACAATGAGCAGTTCTTC. Protein sequence: CASSSLPGGPKRSYNEQFF.

This clonotype has more than one count but fewer than ten. This chain joins TRBV29-1 and TRBJ2-1; the D gene is possibly TRBD2 (6 bases). The CDR3 has 13 residues. Trimming took 7 bases from V and 5 from J, leaving 15 bases between them. Per germline, CDR1 SQVTM and CDR2 ANQGSEA. The CDR3 bases are TGCAGCGCCCTCGGGAGCAGCCACAATGAGCAGTTCTTC. Protein sequence: CSALGSSHNEQFF.

This clonotype was counted only a few times. A junction boundary mismatches the germline segment, possibly from a read error. The rearrangement joins TRBV20-1 to TRBJ2-7, with D uncertain. Germline V gene data show CDR1 as DFQATT and CDR2 as SNEGSKA (reference sequence). This CDR3 has 11 residues. CDR3 DNA: TGCAGTGCTAGAGATGGGCGTCGGATGGACTTC. Translating it yields CSARDGRRMDF.

V gene TRBV20-1 combines with J gene TRBJ1-4, with D tentatively TRBD1 (6 bases). Germline-derived CDR1 and CDR2 are DFQATT and SNEGSKA (reference sequence). V was clipped by 0 bases and J by 8 bases, with 13 bases between them. This CDR3 comprises 14 residues. CDR3 sequence: CSARDSDSPEKLFF. In DNA form, the CDR3 reads TGCAGTGCTAGAGATTCGGACAGCCCAGAAAAACTGTTTTTT.

This clonotype was recorded at least ten times. V usage is TRBV3-1 and J usage is TRBJ2-7; D gene ambiguous. This CDR3 contains 11 residues. Looked up from germline, CDR1 is LGHDT and CDR2 is YNNKEL (reference sequence). V lost 1 base and J lost 5, with 3 bases in between. CDR3 loop: CASSQAHEQYF. Written as DNA, the CDR3 is TGTGCCAGCAGCCAAGCCCACGAGCAGTACTTC.

This sequence joins TRBV2 and TRBJ2-3; D may match TRBD1 or TRBD2 (6 bases each). CDR1 and CDR2 from the germline V gene are SNHLY and FYNNEI. V was shortened by 1 base and J by 7 bases, with 12 bases between the two germline ends. The CDR3 is 14 residues long. CDR3 nucleotide sequence: TGTGCCAGCAGTGAAGGGGGGGCGGTCAATACGCAGTATTTT. Encoded protein: CASSEGGAVNTQYF.

J is TRBJ1-1 and V is TRBV9; 9 positions match TRBD1. The length of the CDR3 is 13 residues. The junction had 7 bases not matched to a gene; V was cut back by 7 bases and J by 6 bases. Germline values: CDR1 SGDLS, CDR2 YYNGEE. The DNA of the CDR3 is TGTGCCAGCGGACGGACAGGGGAGGCTGAAGCTTTCTTT. It specifies CASGRTGEAEAFF.

This clonotype was seen a handful of times. The rearrangement links TRBV6-2 or TRBV6-3 to TRBJ1-1; tentative D call: TRBD1 (6 bases). Germline values: CDR1 MNHEY, CDR2 SVGEGT. The CDR3 is made up of 11 amino acids. Trimming stripped 5 bases from V and 7 bases from J, with 8 bases between. For the CDR3, the DNA is TGTGCCAGCAGTCGACAGGATGAAGCTTTCTTT. It translates to CASSRQDEAFF.